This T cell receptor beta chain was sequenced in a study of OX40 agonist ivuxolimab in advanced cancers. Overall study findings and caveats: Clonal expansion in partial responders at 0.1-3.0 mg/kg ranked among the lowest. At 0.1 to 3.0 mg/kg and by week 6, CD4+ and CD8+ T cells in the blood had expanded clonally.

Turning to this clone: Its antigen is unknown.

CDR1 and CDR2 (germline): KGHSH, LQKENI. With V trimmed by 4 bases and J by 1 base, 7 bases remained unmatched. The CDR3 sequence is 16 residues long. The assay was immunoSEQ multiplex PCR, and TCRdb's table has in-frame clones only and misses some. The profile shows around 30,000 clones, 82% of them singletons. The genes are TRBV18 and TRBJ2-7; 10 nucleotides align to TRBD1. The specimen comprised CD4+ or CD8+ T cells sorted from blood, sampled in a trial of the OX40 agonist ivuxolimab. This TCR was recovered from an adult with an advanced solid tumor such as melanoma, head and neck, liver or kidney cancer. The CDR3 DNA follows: TGTGCCAGCTCACAGAGACCGGGACAGGGGTCCTACGAGCAGTACTTC. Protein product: CASSQRPGQGSYEQYF.